A single sample gave rise to the 28 T cell receptor beta chains below, sequenced in a study of regulatory T cells in long-lasting Graves disease. Time point reported: persistent/refractory GD, antithyroid drugs over 5 years with positive TRAb. The authors made the TCR library using RNA they extracted from PBMCs. According to the study, TCR beta libraries were built with iRepertoire HTBI primers and CDR3-region Arm-PCR. TCRdb reprocessed the multiplex PCR reads via MiXCR and lists one record per CDR3 protein. The table has nearly 350,000 distinct CDR3 sequences, about 20% seen once. The sequences come from peripheral blood mononuclear cells (PBMCs), collected when the disease was refractory, from a patient treated with antithyroid drugs. These receptors all come from a female donor with Graves disease.

This clonotype was detected a few times. The chain is built from TRBV9 and TRBJ1-1; maybe TRBD1 (5 bases). Per the germline V gene, CDR1 is SGDLS and CDR2 is YYNGEE. The V and J ends lost 0 bases and 1 base respectively, with 10 bases between them. This CDR3 region has 15 residues. CDR3 nucleotide sequence: TGTGCCAGCAGCGTAGTGAGACAGTCGAACACTGAAGCTTTCTTT. It translates to CASSVVRQSNTEAFF. The full variable domain, with the rest looked up from reference TRBV9 and TRBJ1-1, is DSGVTQTPKHLITATGQRVTLRCSPRSGDLSVYWYQQSLDQGLQFLIQYYNGEERAKGNILERFSAQQFPDLHSELNLSSLELGDSALYFCASSVVRQSNTEAFFGQGTRLTVV.

This clonotype showed up many times. The chain couples TRBV7-9 to TRBJ2-5; D unresolved. Trimming stripped 0 bases from V and 5 bases from J, with 7 bases between. Germline CDR1 is SEHNR and CDR2 is FQNEAQ (reference sequence). This CDR3 contains 13 residues. The CDR3 DNA follows: TGTGCCAGCAGCTTAGCGGCTCTGGAGACCCAGTACTTC. It yields the protein CASSLAALETQYF.

This clonotype was counted only a few times. The chain recombines TRBV12-5 with TRBJ1-1, with D unclear. CDR3 length: 16 amino acids. The germline V and J ends were trimmed by 1 base and 0 bases, with 12 bases remaining between them. CDR1 and CDR2 (germline): LGHNT, FRNRAP. The CDR3 spells CASGLAIPMVNTEAFF. For the CDR3, the DNA is TGTGCTAGTGGTTTGGCCATCCCGATGGTGAACACTGAAGCTTTCTTT.

This clonotype was recorded many times. This chain joins TRBV20-1 and TRBJ2-7; D unclear. The CDR3 covers 12 residues. Germline V gene sequence: CDR1 DFQATT, CDR2 SNEGSKA (reference sequence). Trimming removed 0 bases at V and 3 bases at J, with 6 bases between. CDR3 sequence: CSARDTDYEQYF. DNA of the CDR3: TGCAGTGCTAGAGACACAGACTACGAGCAGTACTTC.

V usage is TRBV18 and J usage is TRBJ1-1; possible D gene TRBD1, 5 bases. CDR1 is KGHSH and CDR2 is LQKENI in the germline V gene. V was cut by 6 bases and J by 0 bases, with 14 bases left in between. The length of the CDR3 is 15 residues. The CDR3 DNA is TGTGCCAGCTCCGCGTCCGAGGGGCTGAACACTGAAGCTTTCTTT. Residues: CASSASEGLNTEAFF.

At least ten counts were recorded for this clonotype. J is TRBJ1-1 and V is TRBV2; D remains unclear. The CDR3 has 13 amino acids. V dropped 6 bases and J dropped 1 base, with 9 bases sitting between them. Germline V CDR1 and CDR2: SNHLY, FYNNEI. The CDR3 sequence: CASSAEANTEAFF. DNA of the CDR3: TGTGCCAGCAGCGCCGAGGCGAACACTGAAGCTTTCTTT.

This chain joins TRBV20-1 and TRBJ2-7, with a weak D call TRBD2 (7 bases). Germline CDR1 is DFQATT and CDR2 is SNEGSKA (reference sequence). Trimming took 2 bases from V and 6 from J, leaving 20 bases between them. This CDR3 is 15 amino acids long. This chain's CDR3 is CSARMVGGGSTEQYF. CDR3 sequence (DNA): TGCAGTGCTAGAATGGTTGGCGGGGGCTCCACCGAGCAGTACTTC.

This clonotype was picked up a small number of times. The genes are TRBV6-4 and TRBJ1-1, with unresolved D. Germline loops: CDR1 MRHNA, CDR2 SNTAGT. CDR3 size: 11 residues. Trimming removed 5 bases from V and 7 bases from J, with 8 bases in between. CDR3 protein: CASSSGNEAFF. CDR3 sequence (DNA): TGTGCCAGCAGTTCAGGTAATGAAGCTTTCTTT.

This clonotype was found many times. V and J are TRBV3-1 and TRBJ1-6; 10 bases line up with TRBD1. The CDR3 length is 16 residues. CDR1 and CDR2 (germline): LGHDT, YNNKEL (reference sequence). The junction had 8 bases not matched to a gene; V was cut back by 3 bases and J by 9 bases. CDR3 sequence: CASSQPGTGVSSPLHF. CDR3 nucleotide sequence: TGTGCCAGCAGCCAGCCTGGGACAGGGGTGAGTTCACCCCTCCACTTT.

There are many counts of this clonotype. V is TRBV14 and J is TRBJ2-7; D is uncertain. V was clipped by 0 bases and J by 2 bases, with 11 bases between them. Germline V gene data show CDR1 as SGHDN and CDR2 as FVKESK. The CDR3 runs to 15 residues. The CDR3 region is CASSQDQQAAYEQYF. In nucleotides, the CDR3 is TGTGCCAGCAGCCAAGATCAGCAGGCCGCCTACGAGCAGTACTTC.

This clonotype was counted many times. The chain recombines TRBV6-1 with TRBJ1-2; a weak D match, TRBD1 (5 bases). The CDR3 runs 15 residues. V was shortened by 2 bases and J by 4 bases, with 14 bases between the two germline ends. Germline V gene sequence: CDR1 MNHNS, CDR2 SASEGT. CDR3 protein: CASSENGQGFYGYTF. CDR3 coding DNA: TGTGCCAGCAGTGAAAATGGGCAGGGATTCTATGGCTACACCTTC.

The table lists this clonotype with many counts. The chain is built from TRBV3-1 and TRBJ1-6; 8 nucleotides agree with TRBD1. CDR3 length: 14 amino acids. The V segment lost 2 bases and the J segment 9 bases; nucleotides outside the gene matches: 3. Germline CDR1 is LGHDT and CDR2 is YNNKEL (reference sequence). CDR3 bases: TGTGCCAGCAGCCAACCGGACAGGGTTTCACCCCTCCACTTT. Translating gives CASSQPDRVSPLHF.

This clonotype has a count of ten or more. This rearrangement joins TRBV2 to TRBJ2-5; 10 nucleotides align to TRBD1. CDR1 is SNHLY and CDR2 is FYNNEI in the germline V gene. The junction had 5 bases not matched to a gene; V was cut back by 5 bases and J by 5 bases. This CDR3 spans 14 amino acids. This chain's CDR3 is CASSWDRGSETQYF. CDR3 DNA: TGTGCCAGCAGTTGGGACAGGGGAAGTGAGACCCAGTACTTC.

V is TRBV9 and J is TRBJ2-2; 9 nucleotides align to TRBD1. Germline trimming cut 5 bases from V and 2 bases from J; bases unmatched to any gene: 10. The germline V gene has CDR1 SGDLS and CDR2 YYNGEE. This CDR3 comprises 17 residues. The CDR3 DNA reads TGTGCCAGCAGTGACAACGACAGGGGGACAAACACCGGGGAGCTGTTTTTT. This codes for CASSDNDRGTNTGELFF.

This chain's CDR3 is CAGGAEDYGYTF. DNA of the CDR3: TGTGCCGGGGGGGCGGAAGACTATGGCTACACCTTC. This chain uses TRBV7-9 with TRBJ1-2; a weak D match, TRBD1 (6 bases). Deletions cut 11 bases from V and 3 bases from J, with 13 bases between. Looked up from germline, CDR1 is SEHNR and CDR2 is FQNEAQ (reference sequence). The CDR3 length is 12 residues.

This clonotype appeared many times. This rearrangement joins TRBV5-6 to TRBJ1-4, with no clear D. The CDR3 totals 11 residues. Germline V CDR1 and CDR2: SGHDT, YYEEEE. Trimming shortened V by 0 bases and J by 13 bases, and 7 bases separated the two germline ends. The CDR3 protein is CASSLGRGLFF. The CDR3 coding sequence is TGTGCCAGCAGCTTGGGTCGCGGACTGTTTTTT.

This clonotype has just a few counts. The chain joins TRBV9 to TRBJ1-5; TRBD1 is a possible D gene (5 bases). Trimming cost V 4 bases and J 6 bases, with 14 bases left between them. The CDR3 has 14 residues. Germline V gene sequence: CDR1 SGDLS, CDR2 YYNGEE. The DNA of the CDR3 is TGTGCCAGCAGCCCAAGGGGTAGCGGTCAGCCCCAGCATTTT. It codes for CASSPRGSGQPQHF.

In its sample, this clonotype was seen once. This sequence may be a read error, since a much larger clone differs from it by one base. The genes are TRBV6-8 and TRBJ1-1; 7 nucleotides agree with TRBD1. Germline V gene lookup returns CDR1 MNHGY and CDR2 SAAAGT. This CDR3 is 14 amino acids long. CDR3 in amino acids: CTSRLGRGLAEAFF. CDR3 bases: TGTACCAGCAGACTGGGGAGGGGGCTAGCTGAAGCTTTCTTT.

This clonotype was seen a few times. The chain carries TRBV29-1 and TRBJ1-4; no clear D. Trimming stripped 1 base from V and 5 bases from J, with 5 bases between. Germline assignment: CDR1 SQVTM and CDR2 ANQGSEA. The CDR3 loop spans 12 amino acids. In DNA form, the CDR3 reads TGCAGCGTTGAAGGACCCAATGAAAAACTGTTTTTT. It encodes CSVEGPNEKLFF.

This clonotype showed up many times. The chain joins TRBV7-8 to TRBJ2-7; 9 nucleotides line up with TRBD1. CDR3 size: 14 residues. Germline values: CDR1 SGHVS, CDR2 FQNEAQ. Trimming cost V 5 bases and J 4 bases; bases outside gene matches: 6. Here the CDR3 DNA reads TGTGCCAGCAGCCTCAACAGGGGGCGTTACGAGCAGTACTTC. Protein product: CASSLNRGRYEQYF.

On this clonotype: This may be a read error, as it is one base from a much larger clone. The CDR3 does not end in the conserved phenylalanine or tryptophan, so this is likely a read error. This chain uses TRBV29-1 with TRBJ2-5; no firm D call. Germline V gene lookup returns CDR1 SQVTM and CDR2 ANQGSEA. The CDR3 has 12 amino acids. The V end lost 6 bases, the J end lost 5 bases, and 13 bases lay between the germline ends. The CDR3 nucleotides are TGCAGCGTCGTGGAGAGGCGGGAGACCCAGTACCTC. As protein: CSVVERRETQYL.

This clonotype appeared once. The gene calls are TRBV5-4 and TRBJ2-7, with D possibly called TRBD1 or TRBD2 (6 bases each). Germline CDR1 is SGHNT and CDR2 is YYREEE (reference sequence). V dropped 0 bases and J dropped 6 bases, with 13 bases sitting between them. There are 14 residues in the CDR3. CDR3 coding DNA: TGTGCCAGCAGCTTGGGAGGGGGGATCGGCGAGCAGTACTTC. This translates into CASSLGGGIGEQYF.

This clonotype was picked up a small number of times. J is TRBJ1-2 and V is TRBV5-1; possible D gene TRBD1, 6 bases. Trimming removed 5 bases at V and 8 bases at J, with 19 bases between. Germline CDR1 reads SGHRS; CDR2 reads YFSETQ. CDR3 length: 14 amino acids. The CDR3 bases are TGCGCCAGCAGATTGATACAGGGAGCAGTCGGCTACACCTTC. Translated: CASRLIQGAVGYTF.

This clonotype was picked up a small number of times. The chain combines TRBV3-1 with TRBJ2-7; D not resolved. The CDR3 runs to 14 residues. The V and J ends lost 2 bases and 2 bases respectively, with 10 bases between them. Germline values: CDR1 LGHDT, CDR2 YNNKEL (reference sequence). This chain's CDR3 is CASSQSQTPYEQYF. CDR3 sequence (DNA): TGTGCCAGCAGCCAATCCCAGACCCCCTACGAGCAGTACTTC.

This clonotype was seen a few times. The chain carries TRBV15 and TRBJ2-1, with 7 bases lining up with TRBD2. In germline, CDR1 is LNHNV, CDR2 YYDKDF (reference sequence). The junction had 8 bases not matched to a gene; V was cut back by 6 bases and J by 0 bases. The CDR3 consists of 16 residues. CDR3 sequence (DNA): TGTGCCACCAGGAGATCTAGCGGACGCTCCTACAATGAGCAGTTCTTC. This encodes CATRRSSGRSYNEQFF.

This clonotype was seen many times. The chain recombines TRBV27 with TRBJ1-2; 11 nucleotides line up with TRBD1. There are 14 residues in the CDR3. Losses at the gene ends were 3 bases for V and 8 bases for J; bases not matched to a gene: 5. CDR1 and CDR2 (germline): MNHEY, SMNVEV (reference sequence). CDR3 nucleotide sequence: TGTGCCAGCAGTTTCTGGACAGGGGGCGGAGGCTACACCTTC. Protein sequence: CASSFWTGGGGYTF.

As DNA, the CDR3 is TGCGCCAGCAGCCAAGGGTCGACAGGGGGCGGTCAGCAGCCCCAGCATTTT. Protein sequence: CASSQGSTGGGQQPQHF. The rearrangement joins TRBV4-1 to TRBJ1-5; 10 bases align to TRBD1. Germline trimming cut 1 base from V and 7 bases from J; bases unmatched to any gene: 10. The CDR3 is made up of 17 amino acids. The germline V gene encodes CDR1 MGHRA and CDR2 YSYEKL.

This clonotype was counted at least ten times. The chain employs TRBV6-2 or TRBV6-3 and TRBJ1-4, with 7 positions matching TRBD1. J was trimmed by 2 bases and V by 2 bases; bases with no gene match: 2. The CDR3 totals 15 residues. The germline V gene encodes CDR1 MNHEY and CDR2 SVGEGT. CDR3 nucleotides: TGTGCCAGCAGTTACAGGGGACAGACTAATGAAAAACTGTTTTTT. Translating it yields CASSYRGQTNEKLFF.